This entry is about one T cell receptor (beta chain). The CDR3 runs to 15 residues. In germline, CDR1 is LNHDA, CDR2 SQIVND (reference sequence). Trimming shortened V by 5 bases and J by 0 bases, and 10 bases separated the two germline ends. The data stem from a study of lymphopenia after photon versus proton radiotherapy. Sequencing was performed with immunoSEQ multiplex PCR; in TCRdb, only in-frame clones are kept and a portion is missing. The sample has approximately 17,000 clones, around 83% seen once. This TCR came from a man in his 70s with pancreatic cancer. The source material was peripheral blood, sampled from a patient treated with proton-based radiotherapy. The chain joins TRBV19 to TRBJ1-4; D call uncertain. This CDR3 is CASSASGATNEKLFF. Written as DNA, the CDR3 is TGTGCCAGTAGTGCCTCCGGGGCAACTAATGAAAAACTGTTTTTT.